The rows below give T cell receptor beta chains drawn from one sample of a study of blood T cell repertoires in COVID-19. The assay was immunoSEQ multiplex PCR, and TCRdb's table has in-frame clones only and misses some. Among some 700,000 clones listed, about 87% were seen once. The material sequenced was peripheral blood. All receptors derive from a woman between 18 and 29 years old with acute or convalescent COVID-19. CDR3s include the opening cysteine and the closing phenylalanine or tryptophan. The order of the fields is clone size, D gene, V gene, J gene, CDR3 DNA, CDR3 protein. D genes are given only for firm matches. Rows give clone size only sometimes, using once, few, many, or a class for an expanded clone.

once	NA	TRBV7-3	TRBJ1-2	TGTGCCAGCAGCTTAACCCCCGAGGGTTACTACACCTTC	CASSLTPEGYYTF
NA	NA	TRBV7-2	TRBJ2-5	TGTGCCAGCAGCTTACAGGGCGCTGTAGGGGAGACCCAGTACTTC	CASSLQGAVGETQYF
NA	NA	TRBV5-1	TRBJ2-7	TGCGCCAGCAGCCCAGGTCCCGGGACAGGGTTCGGGAGGGGATACGAGCAGTACTTC	CASSPGPGTGFGRGYEQYF
NA	TRBD1	TRBV6-5	TRBJ2-2	TGTGCCAGCAGTCCTTTGACAGGGCTGACCGGGGAGCTGTTTTTT	CASSPLTGLTGELFF
NA	TRBD2	TRBV19	TRBJ2-7	TGTGCCAGTAGTCCCGTAGCGGGGCAAGACTACGAGCAGTACTTC	CASSPVAGQDYEQYF
NA	NA	TRBV3-1/TRBV3-2	TRBJ2-1	TGTGCCAGCAGCAGAACCGGGACACAGTACAATGAGCAGTTCTTC	CASSRTGTQYNEQFF
few	TRBD1	TRBV12-3/TRBV12-4	TRBJ1-1	TGTGCCAGCAGTTTACAGGGGGCTGGTGAAGCTTTCTTT	CASSLQGAGEAFF
NA	NA	TRBV1	TRBJ1-3	TGCACCAGCAGCCCGACAGATTCTGGAAACACCATATATTTT	CTSSPTDSGNTIYF
NA	TRBD2	TRBV5-1	TRBJ2-7	TGCGCCAGCAGCGAGGGACTAGCGGCTACCTACGAGCAGTACTTC	CASSEGLAATYEQYF
few	NA	TRBV6-5	TRBJ1-1	TGTGCCAGCAGTTACTCGATAGGGAGGGCCGCTGAAGCTTTCTTT	CASSYSIGRAAEAFF
NA	NA	TRBV7-3	TRBJ2-2	TGTGCCAGCAGCCTGCCCGGTAGTGGGAACACCGGGGAGCTGTTTTTT	CASSLPGSGNTGELFF
few	NA	TRBV5-1	TRBJ1-3	TGCGCCAGCAGCTTGGCGGTGGGAAACACCATATATTTT	CASSLAVGNTIYF
NA	TRBD1	TRBV10-3	TRBJ2-7	TGTGCCATCAGAGACAGGGCCCCCTACGAGCAGTACTTC	CAIRDRAPYEQYF
NA	NA	TRBV4-1	TRBJ1-5	TGCGCCAGCAGCGGTGGACGGGATAGCAATCAGCCCCAGCATTTT	CASSGGRDSNQPQHF
NA	NA	TRBV30	TRBJ2-7	TGTGCCTGGAGGCCGGGTCCTACCTACGAGCAGTACTTC	CAWRPGPTYEQYF
few	NA	TRBV24-1	TRBJ1-2	TGTGCCACCAGTGATCCTAACCTTGGCTATGGCTACACCTTC	CATSDPNLGYGYTF
NA	NA	TRBV5-6	TRBJ1-6	TGTGCCAGCAGCAACACCGCCCTCTATAATTCACCCCTCCACTTT	CASSNTALYNSPLHF
NA	NA	TRBV4-3	TRBJ1-3	TGCGCCAGCAGCCAAGCTCTGGGGCCAGGGGGAAACACCATATATTTT	CASSQALGPGGNTIYF
NA	NA	TRBV7-9	TRBJ1-1	TGTGCCAGCAGCTCTGGACAGAGACGGTCTGAAGCTTTCTTT	CASSSGQRRSEAFF
NA	NA	TRBV30	TRBJ1-6	TGTGCCGCATGGAGCGTGGGTGATTCACCCCTCCACTTT	CAAWSVGDSPLHF